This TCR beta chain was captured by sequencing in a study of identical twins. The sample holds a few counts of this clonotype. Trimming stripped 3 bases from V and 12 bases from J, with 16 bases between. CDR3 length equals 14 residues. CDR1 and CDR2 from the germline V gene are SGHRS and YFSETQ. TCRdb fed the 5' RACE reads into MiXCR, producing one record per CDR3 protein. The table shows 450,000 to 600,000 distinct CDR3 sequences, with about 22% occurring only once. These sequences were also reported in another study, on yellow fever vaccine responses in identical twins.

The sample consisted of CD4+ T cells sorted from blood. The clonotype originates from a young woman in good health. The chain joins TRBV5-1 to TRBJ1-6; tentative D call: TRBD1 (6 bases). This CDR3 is CASSSGHVEEPLHF. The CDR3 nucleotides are TGCGCCAGCAGCTCGGGACATGTCGAGGAACCCCTCCACTTT. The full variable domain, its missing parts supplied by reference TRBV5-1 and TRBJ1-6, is KAGVTQTPRYLIKTRGQQVTLSCSPISGHRSVSWYQQTPGQGLQFLFEYFSETQRNKGNFPGRFSGRQFSNSRSEMNVSTLELGDSALYLCASSSGHVEEPLHFGNGTRLTVT.